Listed below are T cell receptor beta chains from one sample, sequenced in a study of blood T cell repertoires in COVID-19. The repertoire was sequenced with immunoSEQ multiplex PCR; TCRdb's copy has only in-frame clones and lacks some. The data contain fewer than 110,000 clones, roughly 90% of them seen just once; the ten biggest clones take up nearly 5%. Material: peripheral blood. The receptors shown here come from a man aged 40-49 years with active or convalescent COVID-19. The CDR3 runs from the conserved cysteine through the conserved F or W. The D gene is left open where the match is weak.

d_gene	v_gene	j_gene	CDR3nt	CDR3aa
-	TRBV14	TRBJ2-5	TGTGCCAGCAGCCCCCGACTAAATACAGAGACCCAGTACTTC	CASSPRLNTETQYF
TRBD1	TRBV4-1	TRBJ1-5	TGCGCCAGCAGCCAAGGGGTACAGGGGAACCCCCGGGGCAATCAGCCCCAGCATTTT	CASSQGVQGNPRGNQPQHF
-	TRBV7-2	TRBJ1-1	TGTGCCAGCAGCCCCGACATGAACACTGAAGCTTTCTTT	CASSPDMNTEAFF
-	TRBV29-1	TRBJ2-5	TGCAGCGTTGCCCCTGGAGTCCAAGAGACCCAGTACTTC	CSVAPGVQETQYF
TRBD2	TRBV3-1/TRBV3-2	TRBJ2-1	TGTGCCAGCAGCCAAGTGCCTAGCGGATGGAATGAGCAGTTCTTC	CASSQVPSGWNEQFF
-	TRBV28	TRBJ2-1	TGTGCCAGCAGTTCCCGTCCAGCGGGCAGATACAATGAGCAGTTCTTC	CASSSRPAGRYNEQFF
-	TRBV11-3	TRBJ2-1	TGTGCCAGCTCGGAACCTCTGGGGGGTCAGTTCTTC	CASSEPLGGQFF
TRBD2	TRBV10-3	TRBJ2-3	TGTGCCATCAGTGTAGGCGGGAGGGCCGCATCCGATACGCAGTATTTT	CAISVGGRAASDTQYF
-	TRBV28	TRBJ2-5	TGTGCCAGCAGTTTATTAGGAGGTGACGTCCAAGAGACCCAGTACTTC	CASSLLGGDVQETQYF
-	TRBV24-1	TRBJ2-1	TGTGCCACCAGCCCAGGGGGGAGTGGTAACAATGAGCAGTTCTTC	CATSPGGSGNNEQFF
-	TRBV11-2	TRBJ2-1	TGTGCCAGCAGTACAGCGGTATCCTACAATGAGCAGTTCTTC	CASSTAVSYNEQFF